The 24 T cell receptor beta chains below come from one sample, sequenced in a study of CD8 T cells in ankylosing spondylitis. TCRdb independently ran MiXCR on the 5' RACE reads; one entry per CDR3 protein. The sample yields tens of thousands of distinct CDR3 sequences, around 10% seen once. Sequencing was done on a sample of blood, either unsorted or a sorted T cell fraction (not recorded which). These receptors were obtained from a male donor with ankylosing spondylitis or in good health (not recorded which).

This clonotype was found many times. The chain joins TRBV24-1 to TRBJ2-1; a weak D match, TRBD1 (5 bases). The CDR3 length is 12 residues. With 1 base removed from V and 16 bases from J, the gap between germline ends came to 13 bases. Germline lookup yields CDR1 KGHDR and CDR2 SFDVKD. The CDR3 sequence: CATSDLGQGYFF. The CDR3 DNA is TGTGCCACCAGTGATTTAGGGCAGGGATACTTCTTC.

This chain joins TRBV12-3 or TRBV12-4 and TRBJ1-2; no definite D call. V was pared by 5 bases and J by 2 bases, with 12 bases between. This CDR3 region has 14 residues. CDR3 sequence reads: CASSPEFLNYGYTF. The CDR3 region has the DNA TGTGCCAGCAGTCCTGAATTTCTAAACTATGGCTACACCTTC.

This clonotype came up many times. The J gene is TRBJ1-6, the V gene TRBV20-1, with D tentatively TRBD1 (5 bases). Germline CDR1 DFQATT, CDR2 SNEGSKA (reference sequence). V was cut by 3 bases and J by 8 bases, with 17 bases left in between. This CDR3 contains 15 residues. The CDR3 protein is CSASPPGGRDSPLHF. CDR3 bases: TGCAGTGCTAGCCCGCCCGGGGGTAGGGATTCACCCCTCCACTTT.

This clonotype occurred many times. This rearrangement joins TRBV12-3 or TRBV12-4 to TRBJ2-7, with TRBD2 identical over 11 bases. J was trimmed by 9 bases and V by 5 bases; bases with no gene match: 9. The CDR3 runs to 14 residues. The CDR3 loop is CASSNSGGGLGQYF. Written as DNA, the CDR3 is TGTGCCAGCAGTAATAGCGGGGGGGGTCTTGGGCAGTACTTC.

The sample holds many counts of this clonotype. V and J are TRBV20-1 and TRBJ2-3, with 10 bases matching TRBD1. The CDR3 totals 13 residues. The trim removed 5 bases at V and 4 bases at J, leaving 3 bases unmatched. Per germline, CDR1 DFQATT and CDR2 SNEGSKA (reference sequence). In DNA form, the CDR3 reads TGCAGTGCTCACGGACAGGGGGCAGATACGCAGTATTTT. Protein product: CSAHGQGADTQYF.

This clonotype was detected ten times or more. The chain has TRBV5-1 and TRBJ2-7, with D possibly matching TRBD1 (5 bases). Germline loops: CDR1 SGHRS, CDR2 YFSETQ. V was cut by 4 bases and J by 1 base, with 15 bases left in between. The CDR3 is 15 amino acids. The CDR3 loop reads CASSLNTGLSYEQYF. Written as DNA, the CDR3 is TGCGCCAGCAGCCTGAATACAGGTCTTTCCTACGAGCAGTACTTC.

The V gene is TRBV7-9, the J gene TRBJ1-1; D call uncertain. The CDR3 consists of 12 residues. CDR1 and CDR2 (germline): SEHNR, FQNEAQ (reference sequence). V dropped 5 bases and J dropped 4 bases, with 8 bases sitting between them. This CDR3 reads CASSPSITEAFF. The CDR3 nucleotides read TGTGCCAGCAGCCCCAGCATCACTGAAGCTTTCTTT.

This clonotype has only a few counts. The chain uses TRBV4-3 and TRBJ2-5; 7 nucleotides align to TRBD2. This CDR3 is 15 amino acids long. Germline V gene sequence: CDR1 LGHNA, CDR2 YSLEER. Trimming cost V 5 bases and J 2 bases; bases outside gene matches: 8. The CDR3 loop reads CASSSGTAGQETQYF. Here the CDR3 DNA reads TGCGCCAGCAGCAGCGGGACGGCCGGTCAAGAGACCCAGTACTTC.

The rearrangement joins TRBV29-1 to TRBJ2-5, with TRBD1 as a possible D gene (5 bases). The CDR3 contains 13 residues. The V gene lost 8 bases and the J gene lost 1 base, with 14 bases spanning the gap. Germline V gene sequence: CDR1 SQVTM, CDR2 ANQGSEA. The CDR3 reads CSQFRVSQETQYF. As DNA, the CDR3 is TGCAGCCAGTTCAGGGTTTCCCAAGAGACCCAGTACTTC.

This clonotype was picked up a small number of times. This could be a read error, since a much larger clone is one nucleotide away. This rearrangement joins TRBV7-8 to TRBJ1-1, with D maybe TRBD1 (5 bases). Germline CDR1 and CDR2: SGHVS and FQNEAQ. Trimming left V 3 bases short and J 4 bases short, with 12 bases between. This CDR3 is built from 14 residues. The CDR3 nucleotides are TGTGCCAGCAGCTTGGGGGACGGGGCCACTGAAGCTTTCTTT. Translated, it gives CASSLGDGATEAFF. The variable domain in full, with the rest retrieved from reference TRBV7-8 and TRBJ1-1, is GAGVSQSPRYKVAKRGQDVALRCDPISGHVSLFWYQQALGQGPEFLTYFQNEAQLDKSGLPSDRFFAERPEGSVSTLKIQRTQQEDSAVYLCASSLGDGATEAFFGQGTRLTVV.

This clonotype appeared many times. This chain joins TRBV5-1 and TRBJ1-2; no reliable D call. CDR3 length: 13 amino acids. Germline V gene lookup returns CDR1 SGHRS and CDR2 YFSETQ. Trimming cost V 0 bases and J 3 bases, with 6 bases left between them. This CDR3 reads CASSLGTDYGYTF. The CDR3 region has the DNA TGCGCCAGCAGCTTGGGGACGGACTATGGCTACACCTTC.

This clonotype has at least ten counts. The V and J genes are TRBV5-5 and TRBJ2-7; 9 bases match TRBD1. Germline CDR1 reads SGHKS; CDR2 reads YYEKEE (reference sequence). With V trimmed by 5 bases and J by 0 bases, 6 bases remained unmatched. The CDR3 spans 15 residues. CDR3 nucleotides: TGTGCCAGCAGGGGGACAGGGACCAGCTCCTACGAGCAGTACTTC. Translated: CASRGTGTSSYEQYF.

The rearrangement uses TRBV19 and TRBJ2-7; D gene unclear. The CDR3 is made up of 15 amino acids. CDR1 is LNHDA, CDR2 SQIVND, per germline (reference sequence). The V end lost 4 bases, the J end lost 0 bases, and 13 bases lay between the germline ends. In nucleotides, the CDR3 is TGTGCCAGTAGTACCACTGTCCCGAGCTCCTACGAGCAGTACTTC. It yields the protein CASSTTVPSSYEQYF.

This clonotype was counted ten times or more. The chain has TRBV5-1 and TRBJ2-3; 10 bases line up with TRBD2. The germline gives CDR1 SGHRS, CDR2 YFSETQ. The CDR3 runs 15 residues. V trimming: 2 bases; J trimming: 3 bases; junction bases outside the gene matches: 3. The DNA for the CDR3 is TGCGCCAGCAGCTTCGGACTAGCGGCGACAGATACGCAGTATTTT. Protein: CASSFGLAATDTQYF.

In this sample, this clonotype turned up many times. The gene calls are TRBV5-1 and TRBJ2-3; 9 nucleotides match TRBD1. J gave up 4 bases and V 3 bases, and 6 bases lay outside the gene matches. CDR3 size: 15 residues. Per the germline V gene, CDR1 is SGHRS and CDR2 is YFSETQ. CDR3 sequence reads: CASSSSGTGPDTQYF. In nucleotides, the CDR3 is TGCGCCAGCAGCTCTTCCGGGACAGGGCCAGATACGCAGTATTTT.

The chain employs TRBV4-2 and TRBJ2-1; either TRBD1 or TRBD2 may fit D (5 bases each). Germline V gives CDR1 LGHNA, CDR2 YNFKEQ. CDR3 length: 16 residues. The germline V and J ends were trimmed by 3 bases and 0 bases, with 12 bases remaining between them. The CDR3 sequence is CASSQGRGPSYNEQFF. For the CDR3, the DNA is TGTGCCAGCAGCCAGGGCCGGGGCCCCTCCTACAATGAGCAGTTCTTC.

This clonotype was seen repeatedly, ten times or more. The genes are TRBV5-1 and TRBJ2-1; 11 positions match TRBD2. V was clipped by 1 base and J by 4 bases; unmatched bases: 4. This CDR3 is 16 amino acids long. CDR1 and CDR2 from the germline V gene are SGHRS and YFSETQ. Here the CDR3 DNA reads TGCGCCAGCAGCTTGCAGCCTAGCGGGGGGTACAATGAGCAGTTCTTC. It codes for CASSLQPSGGYNEQFF.

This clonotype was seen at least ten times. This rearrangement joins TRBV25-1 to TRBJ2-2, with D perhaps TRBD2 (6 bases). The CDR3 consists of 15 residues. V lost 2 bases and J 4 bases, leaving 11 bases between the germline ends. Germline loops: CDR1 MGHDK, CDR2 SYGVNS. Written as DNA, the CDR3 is TGTGCCAGCAGTGAAGGTTGGGGGGTCACCGGGGAGCTGTTTTTT. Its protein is CASSEGWGVTGELFF.

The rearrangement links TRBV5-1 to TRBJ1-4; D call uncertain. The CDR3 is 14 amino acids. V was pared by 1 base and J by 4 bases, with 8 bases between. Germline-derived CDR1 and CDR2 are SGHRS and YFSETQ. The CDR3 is CASSLNGDNEKLFF. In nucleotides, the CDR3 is TGCGCCAGCAGCTTGAATGGGGATAATGAAAAACTGTTTTTT.

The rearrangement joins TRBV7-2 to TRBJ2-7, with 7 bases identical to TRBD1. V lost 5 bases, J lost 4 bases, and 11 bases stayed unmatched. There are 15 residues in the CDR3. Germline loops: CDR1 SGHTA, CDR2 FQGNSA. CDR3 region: CASSHHWTGGYEQYF. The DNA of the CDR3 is TGTGCCAGCAGCCATCACTGGACAGGAGGTTACGAGCAGTACTTC.

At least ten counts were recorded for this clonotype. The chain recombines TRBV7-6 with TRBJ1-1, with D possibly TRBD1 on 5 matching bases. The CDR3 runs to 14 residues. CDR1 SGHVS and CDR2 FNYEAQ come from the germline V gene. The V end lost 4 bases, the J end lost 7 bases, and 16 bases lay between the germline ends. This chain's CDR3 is CASSSEGAFGEAFF. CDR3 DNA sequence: TGTGCCAGCAGCTCGGAAGGGGCGTTCGGTGAAGCTTTCTTT. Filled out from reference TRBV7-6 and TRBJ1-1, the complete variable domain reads GAGVSQSPRYKVTKRGQDVALRCDPISGHVSLYWYRQALGQGPEFLTYFNYEAQQDKSGLPNDRFSAERPEGSISTLTIQRTEQRDSAMYRCASSSEGAFGEAFFGQGTRLTVV.

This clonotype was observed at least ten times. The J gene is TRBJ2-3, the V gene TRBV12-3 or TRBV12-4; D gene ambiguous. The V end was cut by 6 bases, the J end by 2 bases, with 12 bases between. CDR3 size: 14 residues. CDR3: CASSPEGITDTQYF. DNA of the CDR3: TGTGCCAGCAGCCCAGAAGGGATCACAGATACGCAGTATTTT.

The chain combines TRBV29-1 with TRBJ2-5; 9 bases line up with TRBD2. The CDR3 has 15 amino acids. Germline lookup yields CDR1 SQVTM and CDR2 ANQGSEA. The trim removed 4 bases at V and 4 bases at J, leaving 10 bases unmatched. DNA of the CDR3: TGCAGCGTTGGAGCGCGGGGGGGATATTCAGAGACCCAGTACTTC. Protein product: CSVGARGGYSETQYF.

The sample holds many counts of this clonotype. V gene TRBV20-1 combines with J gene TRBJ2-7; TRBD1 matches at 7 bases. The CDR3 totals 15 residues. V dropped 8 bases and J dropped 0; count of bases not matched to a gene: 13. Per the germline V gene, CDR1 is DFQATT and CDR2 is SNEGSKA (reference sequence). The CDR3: CSSGTDLRSSYEQYF. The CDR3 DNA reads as TGCAGTTCCGGGACAGATCTACGGAGCTCCTACGAGCAGTACTTC.